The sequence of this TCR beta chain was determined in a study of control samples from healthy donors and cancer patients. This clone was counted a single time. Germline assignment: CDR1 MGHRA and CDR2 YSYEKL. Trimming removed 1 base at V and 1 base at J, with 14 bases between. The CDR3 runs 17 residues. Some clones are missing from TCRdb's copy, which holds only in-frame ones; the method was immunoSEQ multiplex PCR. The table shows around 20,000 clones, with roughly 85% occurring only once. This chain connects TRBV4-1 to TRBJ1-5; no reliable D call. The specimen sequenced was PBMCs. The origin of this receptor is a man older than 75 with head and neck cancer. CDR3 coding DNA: TGCGCCAGCAGCCAAGGCGAGGAGGTTTTGAGCAATCAGCCCCAGCATTTT. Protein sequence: CASSQGEEVLSNQPQHF.